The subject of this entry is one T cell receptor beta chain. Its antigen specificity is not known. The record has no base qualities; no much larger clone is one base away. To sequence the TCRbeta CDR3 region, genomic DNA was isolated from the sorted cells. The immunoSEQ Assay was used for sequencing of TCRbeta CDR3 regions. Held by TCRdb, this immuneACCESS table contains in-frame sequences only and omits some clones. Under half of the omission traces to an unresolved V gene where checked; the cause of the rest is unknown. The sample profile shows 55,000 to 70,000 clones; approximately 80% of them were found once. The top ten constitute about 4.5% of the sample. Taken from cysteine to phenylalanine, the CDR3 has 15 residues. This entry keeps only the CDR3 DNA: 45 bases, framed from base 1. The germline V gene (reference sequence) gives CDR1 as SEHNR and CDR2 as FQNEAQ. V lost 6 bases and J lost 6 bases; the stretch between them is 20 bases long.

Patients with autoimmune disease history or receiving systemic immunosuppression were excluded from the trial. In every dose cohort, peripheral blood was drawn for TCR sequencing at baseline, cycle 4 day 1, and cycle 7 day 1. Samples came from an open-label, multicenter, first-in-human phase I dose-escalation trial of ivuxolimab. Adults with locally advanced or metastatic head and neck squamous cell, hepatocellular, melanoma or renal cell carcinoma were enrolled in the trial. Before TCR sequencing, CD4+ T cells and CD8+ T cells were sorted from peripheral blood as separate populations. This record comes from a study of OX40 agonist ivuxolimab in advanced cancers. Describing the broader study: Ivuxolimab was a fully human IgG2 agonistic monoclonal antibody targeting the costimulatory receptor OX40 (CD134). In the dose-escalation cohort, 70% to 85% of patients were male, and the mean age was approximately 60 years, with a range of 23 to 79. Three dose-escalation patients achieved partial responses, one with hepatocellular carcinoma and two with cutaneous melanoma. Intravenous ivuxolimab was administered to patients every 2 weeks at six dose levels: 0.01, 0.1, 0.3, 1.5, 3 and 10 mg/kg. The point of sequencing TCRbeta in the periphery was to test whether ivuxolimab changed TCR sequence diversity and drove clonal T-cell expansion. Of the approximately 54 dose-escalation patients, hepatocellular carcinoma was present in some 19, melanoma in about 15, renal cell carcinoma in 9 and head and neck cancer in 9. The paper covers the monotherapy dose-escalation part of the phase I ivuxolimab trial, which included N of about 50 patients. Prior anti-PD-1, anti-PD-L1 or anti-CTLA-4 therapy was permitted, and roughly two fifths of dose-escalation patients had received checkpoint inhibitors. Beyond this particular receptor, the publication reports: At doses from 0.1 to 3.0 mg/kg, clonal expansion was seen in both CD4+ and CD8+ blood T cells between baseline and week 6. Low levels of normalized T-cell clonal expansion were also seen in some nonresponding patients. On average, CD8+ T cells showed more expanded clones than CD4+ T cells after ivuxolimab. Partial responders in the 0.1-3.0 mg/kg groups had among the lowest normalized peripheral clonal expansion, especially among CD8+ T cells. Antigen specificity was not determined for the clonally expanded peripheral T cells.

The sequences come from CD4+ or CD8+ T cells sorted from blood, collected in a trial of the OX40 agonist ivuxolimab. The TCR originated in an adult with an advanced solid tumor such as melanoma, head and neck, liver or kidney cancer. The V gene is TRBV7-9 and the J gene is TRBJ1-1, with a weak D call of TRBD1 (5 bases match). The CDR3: CASSFPAAGRPEAFF. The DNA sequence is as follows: TGTGCCAGCAGTTTCCCGGCGGCAGGGAGGCCTGAAGCTTTCTTT.